This TCR beta chain was sequenced for a study of cytomegalovirus exposure and HLA in healthy donors. General observations from the study: Analysis was carried out at a later point, and it linked a missense DCLRE1C variant to TCR beta V- and J-gene trimming. Accurate predictions that matched the HLA-A and HLA-B alleles of most subjects were reportedly made from TCR beta sequences.

V shed 3 bases and J shed 8 bases, with 10 bases lying between them. Germline V gene sequence: CDR1 MGHDK, CDR2 SYGVNS. The CDR3 extends over 12 amino acids. This PCR relied on a set of 60 Vbeta primers and 13 Jbeta primers. Profiled with immunoSEQ multiplex PCR; TCRdb holds only in-frame clones, not every one. Altogether 200,000 to 250,000 clones are present, about 80% being singletons, with the ten largest covering under 8%. In regard to this clone: Its antigen is unidentified.

V gene TRBV25-1 combines with J gene TRBJ1-2; D unclear. The sample comprised PBMCs. This sequence was found in a woman aged 60 to 75 in good health and CMV-seropositive. CDR3 region: CASSDQVSGYTF. The CDR3 coding sequence is TGTGCCAGCAGTGACCAGGTTTCGGGCTACACCTTC.